This T cell receptor (beta chain) is drawn from a study of blood T cell repertoires in COVID-19 (TCRdb year 2020). Regarding the study in general: The collaborator samples originated in the United States, Italy and Spain and spanned the acute and convalescent phases of COVID-19. The prospective study material was composed of cDNA or gDNA derived from T cells, B-cell-depleted T cells, or PBMCs. The dataset comprised deeply sampled blood TCRbeta repertoires from subjects exposed to, actively infected with, or recovered from COVID-19. The repertoires were released in a freely available public database meant as a resource for research on the immune response to SARS-CoV-2. Samples were obtained from the ongoing ImmuneRACE study (first 160 participants) and from over 1,000 subjects provided by 6 global collaborators. Nearly every sample came with metadata listing a de-identified subject ID, COVID-19 status, age in years and sex. Where available, HLA class I and class II types were obtained from metadata supplied by the sample provider rather than from assay-based typing.

What the research found in general, with its limitations: Clinical and demographic metadata were provided uncurated, with the amount varying by source and participant.

A word on this clone: What antigen it recognizes has not been identified. Qualities for individual bases were not recorded, and no much larger clone is one base off.

Whole blood was collected in K2EDTA tubes by collaborating institutions according to the institutions' own protocols. For TCRbeta analysis, collaborator samples were shipped as frozen whole blood, as isolated PBMCs, or as DNA extracted from either sample type. TCRbeta CDR3 regions were amplified from genomic DNA by means of the immunoSEQ Assay, a bias-controlled multiplex PCR. As for how the authors treated the data: Nucleated cell counts per sample were estimated from amplification of reference gene primers within the assay. To quantify the absolute abundance of each unique TCRbeta CDR3 rearrangement, sequence reads were collapsed and filtered. For each sample, productive Simpson clonality was calculated as the square root of Simpson's diversity index over productive rearrangements. TCRdb provides this immuneACCESS table in a form limited to in-frame rearrangements. Some clones are lacking; in checked studies, under half of them reflect an unresolved V gene, and why the rest are absent is not known. V, J and clone size reflect that table, while D and trimming were determined from the DNA. In this sample the table shows approximately 74,000 clones, around 90% of which occur a single time. The ten largest clones take up 6% to 8.5% of the sample.

This receptor was taken from a man between 65 and 80 years old with acute or convalescent COVID-19. The sequenced sample consisted of peripheral blood.

The CDR3 region has the sequence CASSLAQGMADTQYF. Here is the DNA: TGCGCCAGCAGCTTGGCGCAGGGTATGGCAGATACGCAGTATTTT. The chain links TRBV5-1 with TRBJ2-3; a tentative D call is TRBD1 (5 bases match). Measured from the cysteine to the phenylalanine, the CDR3 is 15 residues long. The entry retains the CDR3 DNA only, 45 bases that are in frame from base 1. Relative to germline, V is 0 bases shorter and J is 4 bases shorter, with 12 bases between their ends. CDR1 and CDR2, looked up from the germline V gene, are SGHRS and YFSETQ.